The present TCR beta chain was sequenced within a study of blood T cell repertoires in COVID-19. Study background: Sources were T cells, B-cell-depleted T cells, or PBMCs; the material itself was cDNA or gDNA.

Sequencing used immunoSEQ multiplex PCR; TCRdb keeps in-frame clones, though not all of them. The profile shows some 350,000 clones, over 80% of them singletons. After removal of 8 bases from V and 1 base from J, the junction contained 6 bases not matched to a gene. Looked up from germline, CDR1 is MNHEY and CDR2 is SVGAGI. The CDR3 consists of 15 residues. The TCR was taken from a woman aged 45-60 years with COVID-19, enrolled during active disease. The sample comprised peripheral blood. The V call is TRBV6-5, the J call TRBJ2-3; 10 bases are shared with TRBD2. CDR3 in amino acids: CASGGLAVGTDTQYF. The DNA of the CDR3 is TGTGCCAGCGGCGGACTAGCGGTTGGCACAGATACGCAGTATTTT.